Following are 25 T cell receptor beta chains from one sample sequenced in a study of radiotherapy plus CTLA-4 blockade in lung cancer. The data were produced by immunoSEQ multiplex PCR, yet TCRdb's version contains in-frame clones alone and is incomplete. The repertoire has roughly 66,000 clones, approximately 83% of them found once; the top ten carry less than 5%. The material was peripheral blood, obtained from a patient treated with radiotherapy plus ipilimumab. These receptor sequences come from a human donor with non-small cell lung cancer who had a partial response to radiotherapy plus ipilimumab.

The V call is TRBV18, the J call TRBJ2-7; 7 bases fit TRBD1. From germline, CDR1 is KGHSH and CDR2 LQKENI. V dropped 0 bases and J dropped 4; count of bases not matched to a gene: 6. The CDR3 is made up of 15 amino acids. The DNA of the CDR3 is TGTGCCAGCTCACCACCGGTGACAGGGTATTACGAGCAGTACTTC. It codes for CASSPPVTGYYEQYF.

The CDR3: CASSPFQGFGGNQPQHF. The CDR3 bases are TGTGCCAGCAGCCCATTCCAGGGGTTTGGGGGCAATCAGCCCCAGCATTTT. The V gene is TRBV4-2, the J gene TRBJ1-5; maybe TRBD1 (6 bases). The CDR3 consists of 17 residues. Germline CDR1 LGHNA, CDR2 YNFKEQ. V was pared by 4 bases and J by 2 bases, with 18 bases between.

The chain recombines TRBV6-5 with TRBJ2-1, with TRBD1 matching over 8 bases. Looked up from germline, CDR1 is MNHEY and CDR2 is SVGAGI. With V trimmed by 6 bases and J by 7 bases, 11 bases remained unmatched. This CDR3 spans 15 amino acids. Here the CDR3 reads CASSRTPTGGNEQFF. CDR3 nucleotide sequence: TGTGCCAGCAGCCGCACCCCCACAGGGGGGAATGAGCAGTTCTTC.

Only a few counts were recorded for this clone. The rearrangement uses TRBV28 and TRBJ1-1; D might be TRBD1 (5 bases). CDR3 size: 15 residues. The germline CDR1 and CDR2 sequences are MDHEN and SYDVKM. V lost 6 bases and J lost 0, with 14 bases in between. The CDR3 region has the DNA TGTGCCAGCAGAGACAGACCAAACATGAACACTGAAGCTTTCTTT. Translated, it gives CASRDRPNMNTEAFF.

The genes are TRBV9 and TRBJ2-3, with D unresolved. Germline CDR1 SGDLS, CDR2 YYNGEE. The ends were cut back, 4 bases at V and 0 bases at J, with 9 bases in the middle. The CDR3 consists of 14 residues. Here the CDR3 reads CASSLPLSTDTQYF. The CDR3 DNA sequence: TGTGCCAGCAGCCTCCCCCTTAGCACAGATACGCAGTATTTT.

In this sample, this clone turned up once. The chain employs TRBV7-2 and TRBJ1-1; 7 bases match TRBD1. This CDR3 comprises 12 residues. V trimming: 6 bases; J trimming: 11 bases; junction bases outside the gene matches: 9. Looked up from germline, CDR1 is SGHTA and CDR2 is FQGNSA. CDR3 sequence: CASSGQVQRAFF. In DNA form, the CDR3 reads TGTGCCAGCAGTGGACAGGTCCAAAGGGCTTTCTTT. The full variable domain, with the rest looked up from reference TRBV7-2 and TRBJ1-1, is GAGVSQSPSNKVTEKGKDVELRCDPISGHTALYWYRQSLGQGLEFLIYFQGNSAPDKSGLPSDRFSAERTGGSVSTLTIQRTQQEDSAVYLCASSGQVQRAFFGQGTRLTVV.

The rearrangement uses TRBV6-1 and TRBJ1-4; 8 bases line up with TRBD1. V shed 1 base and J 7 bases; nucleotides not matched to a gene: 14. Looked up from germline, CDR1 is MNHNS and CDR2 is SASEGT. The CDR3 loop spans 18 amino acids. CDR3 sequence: CASSEGGAGGDSTEKLFF. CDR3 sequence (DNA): TGTGCCAGCAGTGAAGGGGGCGCAGGGGGCGATTCTACTGAAAAACTGTTTTTT.

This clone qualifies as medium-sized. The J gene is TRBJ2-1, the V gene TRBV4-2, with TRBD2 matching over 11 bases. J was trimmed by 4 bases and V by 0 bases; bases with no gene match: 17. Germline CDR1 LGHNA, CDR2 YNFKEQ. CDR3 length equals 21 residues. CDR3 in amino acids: CASSQDRRGTSGRGGYNEQFF. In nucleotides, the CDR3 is TGTGCCAGCAGCCAAGATAGAAGGGGAACTAGCGGGAGAGGAGGGTACAATGAGCAGTTCTTC.

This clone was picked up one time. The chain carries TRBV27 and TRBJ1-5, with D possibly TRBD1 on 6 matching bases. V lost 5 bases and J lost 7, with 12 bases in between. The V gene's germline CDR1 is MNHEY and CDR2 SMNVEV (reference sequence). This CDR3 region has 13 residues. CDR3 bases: TGTGCCAGCAGTCTACAGGGTGGGCAGCCCCAGCATTTT. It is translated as CASSLQGGQPQHF.

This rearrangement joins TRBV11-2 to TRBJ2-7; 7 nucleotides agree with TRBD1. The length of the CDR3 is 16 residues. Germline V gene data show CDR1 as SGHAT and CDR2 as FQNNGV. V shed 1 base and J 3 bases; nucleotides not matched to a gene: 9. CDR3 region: CASSLGKGQIFYEQYF. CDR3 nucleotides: TGTGCCAGCAGCTTAGGGAAGGGACAGATTTTCTACGAGCAGTACTTC.

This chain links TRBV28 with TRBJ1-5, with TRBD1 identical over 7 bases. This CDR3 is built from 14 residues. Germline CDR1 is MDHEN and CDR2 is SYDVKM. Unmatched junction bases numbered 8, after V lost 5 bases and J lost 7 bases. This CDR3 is CASSGTGAWQPQHF. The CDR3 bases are TGTGCCAGCAGTGGCACAGGGGCATGGCAGCCCCAGCATTTT.

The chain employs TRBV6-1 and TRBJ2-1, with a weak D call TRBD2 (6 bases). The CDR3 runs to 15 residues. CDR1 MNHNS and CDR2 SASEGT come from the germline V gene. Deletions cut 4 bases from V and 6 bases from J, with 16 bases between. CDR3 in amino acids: CASSGVEGGSNEQFF. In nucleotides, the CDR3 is TGTGCCAGCAGTGGGGTTGAGGGAGGCTCCAATGAGCAGTTCTTC.

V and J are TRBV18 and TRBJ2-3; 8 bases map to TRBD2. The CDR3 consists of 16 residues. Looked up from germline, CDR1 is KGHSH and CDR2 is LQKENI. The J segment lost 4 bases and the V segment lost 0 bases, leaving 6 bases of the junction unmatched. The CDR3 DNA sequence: TGTGCCAGCTCACCACCTGGCGGGAGGTCCCCAGATACGCAGTATTTT. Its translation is CASSPPGGRSPDTQYF.

The CDR3 region is CASSQGESLYTDTQYF. CDR3 coding DNA: TGTGCCAGCAGCCAAGGGGAGAGTCTCTACACAGATACGCAGTATTTT. The chain has TRBV4-2 and TRBJ2-3, with D perhaps TRBD2 (5 bases). Germline V gene lookup returns CDR1 LGHNA and CDR2 YNFKEQ. Trimming left V 1 base short and J 2 bases short, with 13 bases between. This CDR3 comprises 16 residues.

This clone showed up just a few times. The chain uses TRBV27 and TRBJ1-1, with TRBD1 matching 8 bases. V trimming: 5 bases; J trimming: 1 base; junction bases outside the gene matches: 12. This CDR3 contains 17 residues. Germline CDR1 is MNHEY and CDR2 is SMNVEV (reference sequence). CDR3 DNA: TGTGCCAGCAGTCTTCAATTTAGGACAGGGAGGAACACTGAAGCTTTCTTT. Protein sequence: CASSLQFRTGRNTEAFF.

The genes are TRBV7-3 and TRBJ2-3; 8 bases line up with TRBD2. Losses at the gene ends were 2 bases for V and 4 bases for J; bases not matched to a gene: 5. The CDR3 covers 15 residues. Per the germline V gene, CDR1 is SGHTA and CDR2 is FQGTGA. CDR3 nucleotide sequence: TGTGCCAGCAGCTTACAAGCGGGAGAAGCAGATACGCAGTATTTT. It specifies CASSLQAGEADTQYF.

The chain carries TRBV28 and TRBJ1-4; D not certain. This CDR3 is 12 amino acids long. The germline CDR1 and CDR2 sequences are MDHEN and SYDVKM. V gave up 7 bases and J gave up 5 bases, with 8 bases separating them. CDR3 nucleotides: TGTGCCAGCAACAGAGGGAATGAAAAACTGTTTTTT. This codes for CASNRGNEKLFF. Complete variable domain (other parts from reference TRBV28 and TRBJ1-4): DVKVTQSSRYLVKRTGEKVFLECVQDMDHENMFWYRQDPGLGLRLIYFSYDVKMKEKGDIPEGYSVSREKKERFSLILESASTNQTSMYLCASNRGNEKLFFGSGTQLSVL.

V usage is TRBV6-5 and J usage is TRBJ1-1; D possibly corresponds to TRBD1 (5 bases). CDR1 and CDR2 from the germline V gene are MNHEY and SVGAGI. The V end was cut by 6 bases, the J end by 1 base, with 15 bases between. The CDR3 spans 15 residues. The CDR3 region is CASSRTGPQNTEAFF. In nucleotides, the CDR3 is TGTGCCAGCAGCAGAACAGGCCCCCAGAACACTGAAGCTTTCTTT.

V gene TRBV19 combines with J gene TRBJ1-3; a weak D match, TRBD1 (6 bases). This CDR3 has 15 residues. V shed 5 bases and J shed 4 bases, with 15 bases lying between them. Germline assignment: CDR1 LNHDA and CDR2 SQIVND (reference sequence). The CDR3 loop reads CASSFTGTKGNTIYF. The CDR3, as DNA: TGTGCCAGTAGTTTTACCGGGACAAAAGGAAACACCATATATTTT.

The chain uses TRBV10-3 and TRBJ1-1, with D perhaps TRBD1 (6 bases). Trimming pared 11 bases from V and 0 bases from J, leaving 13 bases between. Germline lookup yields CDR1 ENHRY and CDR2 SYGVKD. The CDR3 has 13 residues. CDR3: CAARQDMNTEAFF. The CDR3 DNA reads TGTGCCGCCAGACAGGACATGAACACTGAAGCTTTCTTT.

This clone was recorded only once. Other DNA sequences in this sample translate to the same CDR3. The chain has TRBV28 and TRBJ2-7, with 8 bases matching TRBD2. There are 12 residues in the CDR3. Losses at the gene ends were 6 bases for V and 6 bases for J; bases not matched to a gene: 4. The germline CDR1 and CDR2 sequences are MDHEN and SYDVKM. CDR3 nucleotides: TGTGCCAGCAGCTTAACTAGCGGCGAGCAGTACTTC. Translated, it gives CASSLTSGEQYF.

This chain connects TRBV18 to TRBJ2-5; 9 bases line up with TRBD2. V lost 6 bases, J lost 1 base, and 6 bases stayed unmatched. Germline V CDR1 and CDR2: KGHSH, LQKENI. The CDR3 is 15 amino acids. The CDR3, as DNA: TGTGCCAGCTCGCCTAGCGGGGCCCTCCAAGAGACCCAGTACTTC. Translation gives CASSPSGALQETQYF.

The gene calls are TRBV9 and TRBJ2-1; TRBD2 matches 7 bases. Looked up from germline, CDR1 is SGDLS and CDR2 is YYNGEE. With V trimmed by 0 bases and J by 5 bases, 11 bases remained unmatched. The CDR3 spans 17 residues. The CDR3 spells CASSVEFGGGYNNEQFF. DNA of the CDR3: TGTGCCAGCAGCGTAGAGTTTGGGGGGGGATACAACAATGAGCAGTTCTTC.

CDR3 coding DNA: TGTGCCAGCAGCTTACTCCCCAGGGTCAACACCGGGGAGCTGTTTTTT. Its translation: CASSLLPRVNTGELFF. The V gene is TRBV7-2, the J gene TRBJ2-2; D might be TRBD1 (5 bases). The CDR3 runs to 16 residues. Germline values: CDR1 SGHTA, CDR2 FQGNSA. V lost 2 bases to trimming and J lost 2 bases, with 12 bases between them. Looking up the rest from reference TRBV7-2 and TRBJ2-2 gives the full variable domain: GAGVSQSPSNKVTEKGKDVELRCDPISGHTALYWYRQSLGQGLEFLIYFQGNSAPDKSGLPSDRFSAERTGGSVSTLTIQRTQQEDSAVYLCASSLLPRVNTGELFFGEGSRLTVL.

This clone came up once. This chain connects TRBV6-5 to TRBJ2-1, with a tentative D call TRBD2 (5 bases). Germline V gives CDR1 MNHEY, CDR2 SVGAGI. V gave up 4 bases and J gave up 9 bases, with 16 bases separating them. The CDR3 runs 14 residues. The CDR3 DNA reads TGTGCCAGCAGTTCCCATGTCGTCCGGGGTGAGCAGTTCTTC. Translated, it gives CASSSHVVRGEQFF.